Following are 30 T cell receptor beta chains from one sample sequenced in a study of control samples from healthy donors and cancer patients. Sequencing used immunoSEQ multiplex PCR; TCRdb keeps in-frame clones, though not all of them. This sample yields some 160,000 clones, of which roughly 94% are seen a single time; 8.5% belongs to the top ten. The sample was blood. The receptors were gathered from a woman aged 40 to 49 in good health.

This chain links TRBV19 with TRBJ1-1; the D is unclear. Germline loops: CDR1 LNHDA, CDR2 SQIVND (reference sequence). Trimming shortened V by 3 bases and J by 3 bases, and 11 bases separated the two germline ends. The CDR3 contains 14 residues. In DNA, the CDR3 is TGTGCCAGTAGTATCGGAGGAGGTCACACTGAAGCTTTCTTT. Amino acids: CASSIGGGHTEAFF. Filled out from reference TRBV19 and TRBJ1-1, the complete variable domain reads DGGITQSPKYLFRKEGQNVTLSCEQNLNHDAMYWYRQDPGQGLRLIYYSQIVNDFQKGDIAEGYSVSREKKESFPLTVTSAQKNPTAFYLCASSIGGGHTEAFFGQGTRLTVV.

The chain links TRBV20-1 to TRBJ1-4, with 7 positions matching TRBD1. The junction had 15 bases not matched to a gene; V was cut back by 3 bases and J by 5 bases. The CDR3 covers 17 residues. The germline CDR1 and CDR2 sequences are DFQATT and SNEGSKA (reference sequence). The CDR3 protein is CSASTLGPGQMNEKLFF. CDR3 coding DNA: TGCAGTGCTAGTACCCTGGGACCGGGACAGATGAATGAAAAACTGTTTTTT.

This clone showed up just a few times. This rearrangement joins TRBV10-2 to TRBJ1-5; 8 bases match TRBD1. Losses at the gene ends were 8 bases for V and 6 bases for J; bases not matched to a gene: 18. CDR3 length: 17 amino acids. Germline V CDR1 and CDR2: WSHSY, SAAADI. CDR3 loop: CASRNDQGTGLLQPQHF. In nucleotides, the CDR3 is TGCGCCAGCCGGAACGACCAAGGGACAGGCTTACTTCAGCCCCAGCATTTT.

The sample holds one count of this clone. V usage is TRBV7-7 and J usage is TRBJ2-1; possible D gene TRBD2, 5 bases. The CDR3 loop spans 14 amino acids. V shed 3 bases and J shed 0 bases, with 6 bases lying between them. Germline CDR1 SSHAT, CDR2 FNYEAQ (reference sequence). CDR3 in amino acids: CASSLGSSYNEQFF. DNA of the CDR3: TGTGCCAGCAGCTTGGGGAGCTCCTACAATGAGCAGTTCTTC.

This clone was detected a few times. The rearrangement links TRBV7-9 to TRBJ2-7; no clear D gene. Germline-derived CDR1 and CDR2 are SEHNR and FQNEAQ (reference sequence). CDR3 length: 12 amino acids. V dropped 3 bases and J dropped 4 bases, with 7 bases sitting between them. CDR3: CASSLFTYEQYF. CDR3 nucleotides: TGTGCCAGCAGCTTGTTTACGTACGAGCAGTACTTC.

This clone was observed once. The genes are TRBV27 and TRBJ1-3; tentative D call: TRBD1 (5 bases). Germline V gives CDR1 MNHEY, CDR2 SMNVEV (reference sequence). The CDR3 is 16 amino acids. V was shortened by 5 bases and J by 0 bases, with 14 bases between the two germline ends. The CDR3 DNA reads TGTGCCAGCAGTCCATCAGGGACCAACTCTGGAAACACCATATATTTT. Amino acids: CASSPSGTNSGNTIYF.

This rearrangement joins TRBV20-1 to TRBJ1-2; TRBD1 matches 8 bases. V dropped 3 bases and J dropped 6; count of bases not matched to a gene: 3. The CDR3 sequence is 12 residues long. From germline, CDR1 is DFQATT and CDR2 SNEGSKA (reference sequence). CDR3 amino acids: CSASDRGDGYTF. DNA for the CDR3: TGCAGTGCTAGTGACAGGGGAGATGGCTACACCTTC.

The chain has TRBV7-8 and TRBJ2-1; 8 bases agree with TRBD1. The V gene's germline CDR1 is SGHVS and CDR2 FQNEAQ. CDR3 length equals 14 residues. The ends lost 4 bases at V and 10 bases at J; junction bases unmatched: 9. The CDR3 region has the DNA TGTGCCAGCAGCTCGGACAGGGCCCCACGGGAGCAGTTCTTC. Translating it yields CASSSDRAPREQFF. Drawing the rest from reference TRBV7-8 and TRBJ2-1, the complete variable domain is GAGVSQSPRYKVAKRGQDVALRCDPISGHVSLFWYQQALGQGPEFLTYFQNEAQLDKSGLPSDRFFAERPEGSVSTLKIQRTQQEDSAVYLCASSSDRAPREQFFGPGTRLTVL.

This chain connects TRBV9 to TRBJ2-2; D may match TRBD1 or TRBD2 (5 bases each). Trimming took off 0 bases at V and 1 base at J, with 7 bases between the two ends. Looked up from germline, CDR1 is SGDLS and CDR2 is YYNGEE. The length of the CDR3 is 15 residues. DNA for the CDR3: TGTGCCAGCAGCGTAGTTGGGGGGAACACCGGGGAGCTGTTTTTT. It is translated as CASSVVGGNTGELFF.

The count of this clone is one. The gene calls are TRBV7-2 and TRBJ1-5, with TRBD1 as a possible D gene (6 bases). Germline V gene lookup returns CDR1 SGHTA and CDR2 FQGNSA. The V end lost 0 bases, the J end lost 1 base, and 10 bases lay between the germline ends. The CDR3 sequence is 16 residues long. The CDR3, as DNA: TGTGCCAGCAGCTTAGCAAGGACAGTAAGCAATCAGCCCCAGCATTTT. Protein product: CASSLARTVSNQPQHF.

The chain carries TRBV7-2 and TRBJ1-2, with no clear D. Trimming removed 1 base at V and 8 bases at J, with 11 bases between. From germline, CDR1 is SGHTA and CDR2 FQGNSA. This CDR3 is 13 amino acids long. The CDR3 loop is CASSLDSLAGYTF. DNA for the CDR3: TGTGCCAGCAGCTTAGACAGCCTAGCAGGCTACACCTTC.

This clone occurred once. This chain links TRBV9 with TRBJ1-2; TRBD1 aligns across 8 bases. The germline CDR1 and CDR2 sequences are SGDLS and YYNGEE. This CDR3 contains 17 residues. The J segment lost 0 bases and the V segment lost 4 bases, leaving 11 bases of the junction unmatched. CDR3 in amino acids: CASSPRTGLTSNYGYTF. For the CDR3, the DNA is TGTGCCAGCAGCCCCCGGACAGGGCTCACGTCTAACTATGGCTACACCTTC. Complete variable domain (other parts from reference TRBV9 and TRBJ1-2): DSGVTQTPKHLITATGQRVTLRCSPRSGDLSVYWYQQSLDQGLQFLIQYYNGEERAKGNILERFSAQQFPDLHSELNLSSLELGDSALYFCASSPRTGLTSNYGYTFGSGTRLTVV.

This chain uses TRBV21-1 with TRBJ2-3; TRBD1 is the table's D call, not checked against the DNA. TRBV21-1 is a pseudogene locus. The CDR3 runs 13 residues. CDR3 sequence reads: CASSKARDSDFYF. Here the CDR3 DNA reads TGTGCCAGCAGCAAAGCTAGGGACAGCGATTTTTATTTT.

This rearrangement joins TRBV29-1 to TRBJ1-2; possible D gene TRBD1, 6 bases. Between the trimmed V and J ends, which lost 7 bases and 6 bases, there was a span of 12 bases. Germline CDR1 reads SQVTM; CDR2 reads ANQGSEA. The CDR3 is 11 amino acids. As DNA, the CDR3 is TGCAGCGGTTCGGGGGCTGATGGCTACACCTTC. It translates to CSGSGADGYTF.

The J gene is TRBJ1-3, the V gene TRBV7-9; no reliable D call. Germline-derived CDR1 and CDR2 are SEHNR and FQNEAQ (reference sequence). This CDR3 contains 15 residues. Trimming cost V 5 bases and J 6 bases, with 17 bases left between them. This CDR3 reads CASSPGVGQINTIYF. The CDR3 DNA sequence: TGTGCCAGCAGCCCCGGGGTGGGCCAGATAAACACCATATATTTT.

This CDR3 reads CASSLGSLGAGEQYF. As DNA, the CDR3 is TGCGCCAGCAGCTTGGGATCTTTGGGGGCCGGCGAGCAGTACTTC. J is TRBJ2-7 and V is TRBV5-1, with D tentatively TRBD1 (6 bases). The CDR3 has 15 residues. Per germline, CDR1 SGHRS and CDR2 YFSETQ. V was clipped by 0 bases and J by 6 bases, with 16 bases between them.

The rearrangement uses TRBV3-1 (or the pseudogene TRBV3-2) and TRBJ2-5, with unresolved D. This CDR3 is 13 amino acids long. Trimming shortened V by 7 bases and J by 0 bases, and 9 bases separated the two germline ends. Germline V gives CDR1 LGHDT, CDR2 YNNKEL (reference sequence). CDR3: CASNRFNQETQYF. In nucleotides, the CDR3 is TGTGCCAGCAATAGGTTCAACCAAGAGACCCAGTACTTC.

With regard to this clone: One end of the junction fails to match germline, which may point to a read error. The V and J genes are TRBV6-4 and TRBJ2-2, with 9 bases that match TRBD1. This CDR3 spans 17 amino acids. Germline CDR1 reads MRHNA; CDR2 reads SNTAGT. The CDR3 protein is CASSDSPGQGITEELFF. For the CDR3, the DNA is TGTGCCAGCAGTGACTCGCCGGGACAGGGTATCACCGAGGAGCTGTTTTTT.

This chain uses TRBV6-2 or TRBV6-3 with TRBJ1-1; tentative D call: TRBD1 (6 bases). Germline CDR1 reads MNHEY; CDR2 reads SVGEGT. CDR3 length equals 15 residues. The V end lost 5 bases, the J end lost 7 bases, and 20 bases lay between the germline ends. CDR3 nucleotide sequence: TGTGCCAGCAGTCACCCAAGGGGGGGGCAGGTTGAAGCTTTCTTT. This gives the protein CASSHPRGGQVEAFF.

This chain joins TRBV6-2 or TRBV6-3 and TRBJ2-1; D is unclear. The CDR3 length is 14 residues. The V end lost 6 bases, the J end lost 1 base, and 10 bases lay between the germline ends. Per the germline V gene, CDR1 is MNHEY and CDR2 is SVGEGT. The CDR3 is CASSLVGSYNEQFF. CDR3 DNA sequence: TGTGCCAGCAGCCTCGTAGGTTCCTACAATGAGCAGTTCTTC.

The gene calls are TRBV5-1 and TRBJ1-1; TRBD1 matches 11 bases. This CDR3 has 16 residues. CDR1 is SGHRS and CDR2 is YFSETQ in the germline V gene. V lost 4 bases, J lost 6 bases, and 11 bases stayed unmatched. The DNA for the CDR3 is TGCGCCAGCAGCCAGTCCCGGGACAGGGGGGGGCCTGAAGCTTTCTTT. As protein: CASSQSRDRGGPEAFF.

The chain recombines TRBV14 with TRBJ1-4; the match to TRBD1 covers 9 bases. V gave up 4 bases and J gave up 8 bases; unmatched junction bases: 11. The CDR3 loop spans 16 amino acids. Germline V gene data show CDR1 as SGHDN and CDR2 as FVKESK. This chain's CDR3 is CASSPLLVGQGEKLFF. The DNA of the CDR3 is TGTGCCAGCAGCCCCTTATTAGTGGGACAGGGAGAAAAACTGTTTTTT.

V gene TRBV19 combines with J gene TRBJ2-6; 7 bases are a match to TRBD1. This CDR3 has 15 residues. J was trimmed by 2 bases and V by 10 bases; bases with no gene match: 8. Germline V lookup: CDR1 LNHDA, CDR2 SQIVND (reference sequence). The CDR3 region has the DNA TGTGCCACCGCCCTGGGGACAGCTGGGGCCAACGTCCTGACTTTC. Its translation is CATALGTAGANVLTF.

J is TRBJ1-1 and V is TRBV11-2; D remains unclear. CDR3 length: 11 residues. The V gene's germline CDR1 is SGHAT and CDR2 FQNNGV. The V end was cut by 3 bases, the J end by 8 bases, with 7 bases between. The CDR3 region has the DNA TGTGCCAGCAGCTTGCGTGAGGAAGCTTTCTTT. Its translation is CASSLREEAFF.

The chain combines TRBV9 with TRBJ1-2; 7 bases are shared with TRBD1. V lost 3 bases and J lost 8; bases outside the gene matches: 4. The germline V gene has CDR1 SGDLS and CDR2 YYNGEE. The CDR3 extends over 12 amino acids. This chain's CDR3 is CASSGQGQGYTF. CDR3 coding DNA: TGTGCCAGCAGCGGACAGGGACAAGGCTACACCTTC.

This clone has only one observation. The chain joins TRBV5-4 to TRBJ2-3; TRBD1 is a possible D gene (5 bases). CDR1 SGHNT and CDR2 YYREEE come from the germline V gene (reference sequence). The CDR3 runs to 16 residues. Trimming left V 0 bases short and J 0 bases short, with 11 bases between. CDR3 amino acids: CASSLGTTTSTDTQYF. CDR3 DNA sequence: TGTGCCAGCAGCTTGGGGACAACGACTAGCACAGATACGCAGTATTTT.

V and J are TRBV19 and TRBJ1-6; D remains ambiguous. Germline V gene sequence: CDR1 LNHDA, CDR2 SQIVND (reference sequence). The CDR3 runs 12 residues. Trimming removed 2 bases from V and 7 bases from J, with 3 bases in between. The CDR3: CASSIMNSPLHF. For the CDR3, the DNA is TGTGCCAGTAGTATAATGAATTCACCCCTCCACTTT.

The V gene is TRBV19, the J gene TRBJ1-2; no definite D call. The CDR3 runs 14 residues. V was trimmed by 6 bases and J by 2 bases, leaving 13 bases between them. CDR1 LNHDA and CDR2 SQIVND come from the germline V gene (reference sequence). The CDR3 nucleotides are TGTGCCAGTAGAACCGGGCCAAACAACTATGGCTACACCTTC. Its translation: CASRTGPNNYGYTF.

The chain has TRBV4-3 and TRBJ1-5, with 7 nucleotides matching TRBD1. J was trimmed by 6 bases and V by 1 base; bases with no gene match: 6. Per the germline V gene, CDR1 is LGHNA and CDR2 is YSLEER. The CDR3 runs to 15 residues. The DNA of the CDR3 is TGCGCCAGCAGCCAAGTCCCAGGGGGTGGTCAGCCCCAGCATTTT. This codes for CASSQVPGGGQPQHF.

The chain uses TRBV5-1 and TRBJ2-7; 9 bases agree with TRBD1. The germline gives CDR1 SGHRS, CDR2 YFSETQ. This CDR3 is built from 14 residues. Trimming took 5 bases from V and 2 from J; bases not matched to a gene: 5. The CDR3 loop is CASRAGTGPYEQYF. As DNA, the CDR3 is TGCGCCAGCAGGGCCGGGACAGGGCCCTACGAGCAGTACTTC.